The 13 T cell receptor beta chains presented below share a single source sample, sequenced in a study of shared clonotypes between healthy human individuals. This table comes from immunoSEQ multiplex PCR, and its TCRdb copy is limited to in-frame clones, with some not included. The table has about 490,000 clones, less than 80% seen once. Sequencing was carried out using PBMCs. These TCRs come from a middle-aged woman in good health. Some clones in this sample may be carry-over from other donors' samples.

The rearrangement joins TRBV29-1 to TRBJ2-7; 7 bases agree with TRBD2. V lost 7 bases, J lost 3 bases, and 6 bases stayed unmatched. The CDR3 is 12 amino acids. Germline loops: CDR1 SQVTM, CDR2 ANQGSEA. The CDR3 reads CSGGLVGYEQYF. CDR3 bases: TGCAGCGGAGGACTAGTTGGCTACGAGCAGTACTTC.

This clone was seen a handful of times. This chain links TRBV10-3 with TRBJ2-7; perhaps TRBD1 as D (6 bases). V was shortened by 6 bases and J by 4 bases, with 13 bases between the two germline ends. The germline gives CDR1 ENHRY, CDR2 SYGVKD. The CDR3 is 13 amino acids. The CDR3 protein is CAISVTGLYEQYF. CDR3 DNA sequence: TGTGCCATCAGCGTAACAGGGCTGTACGAGCAGTACTTC.

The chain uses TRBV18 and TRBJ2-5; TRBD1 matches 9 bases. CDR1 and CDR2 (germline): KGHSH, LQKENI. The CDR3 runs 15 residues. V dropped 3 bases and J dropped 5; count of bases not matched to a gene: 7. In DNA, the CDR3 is TGTGCCAGCTCACCTCCGGGACAGGGAGCGGAGACCCAGTACTTC. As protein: CASSPPGQGAETQYF.

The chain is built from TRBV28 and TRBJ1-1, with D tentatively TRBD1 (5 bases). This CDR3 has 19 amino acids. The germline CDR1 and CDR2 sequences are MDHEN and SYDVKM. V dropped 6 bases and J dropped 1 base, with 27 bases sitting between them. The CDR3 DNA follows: TGTGCCAGCAGACTTATAAACCCAAAAACCGGGACGGGGAACACTGAAGCTTTCTTT. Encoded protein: CASRLINPKTGTGNTEAFF. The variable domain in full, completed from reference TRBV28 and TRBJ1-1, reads DVKVTQSSRYLVKRTGEKVFLECVQDMDHENMFWYRQDPGLGLRLIYFSYDVKMKEKGDIPEGYSVSREKKERFSLILESASTNQTSMYLCASRLINPKTGTGNTEAFFGQGTRLTVV.

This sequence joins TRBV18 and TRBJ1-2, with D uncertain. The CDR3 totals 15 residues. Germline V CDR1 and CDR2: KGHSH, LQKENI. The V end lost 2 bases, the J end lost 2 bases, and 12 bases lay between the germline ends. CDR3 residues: CASSPSGRENYGYTF. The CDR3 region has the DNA TGTGCCAGCTCACCAAGTGGCCGGGAGAACTATGGCTACACCTTC.

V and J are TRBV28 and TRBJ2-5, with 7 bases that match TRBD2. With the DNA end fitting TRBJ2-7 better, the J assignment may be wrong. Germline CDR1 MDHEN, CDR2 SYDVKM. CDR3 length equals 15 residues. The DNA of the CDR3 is TGTGCCAGCAGTTTAGCCCGGGACTACCACTACGAGCAGTACTTC. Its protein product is CASSLARDYHYEQYF.

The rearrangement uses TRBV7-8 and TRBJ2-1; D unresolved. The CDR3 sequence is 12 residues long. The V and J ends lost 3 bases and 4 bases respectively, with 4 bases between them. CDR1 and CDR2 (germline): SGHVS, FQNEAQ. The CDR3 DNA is TGTGCCAGCAGCTTTGAGTACAATGAGCAGTTCTTC. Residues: CASSFEYNEQFF.

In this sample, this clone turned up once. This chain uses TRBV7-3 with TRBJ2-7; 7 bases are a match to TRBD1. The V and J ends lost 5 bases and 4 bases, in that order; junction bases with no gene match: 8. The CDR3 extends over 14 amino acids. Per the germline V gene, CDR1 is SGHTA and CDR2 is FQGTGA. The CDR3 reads CASSHGTEGYEQYF. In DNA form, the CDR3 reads TGTGCCAGCAGCCACGGGACAGAGGGTTACGAGCAGTACTTC.

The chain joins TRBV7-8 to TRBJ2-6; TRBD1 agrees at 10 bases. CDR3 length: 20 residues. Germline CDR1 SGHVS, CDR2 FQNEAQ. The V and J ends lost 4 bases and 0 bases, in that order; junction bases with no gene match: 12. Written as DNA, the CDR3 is TGTGCCAGCAGCTCCCTCCGGACAGGGGGGGCCTTCTCTGGGGCCAACGTCCTGACTTTC. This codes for CASSSLRTGGAFSGANVLTF.

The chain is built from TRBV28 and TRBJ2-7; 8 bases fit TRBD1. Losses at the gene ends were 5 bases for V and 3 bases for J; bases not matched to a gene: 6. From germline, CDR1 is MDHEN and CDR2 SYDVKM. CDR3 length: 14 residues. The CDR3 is CASSPDREIYEQYF. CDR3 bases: TGTGCCAGCAGTCCGGACAGGGAAATCTACGAGCAGTACTTC.

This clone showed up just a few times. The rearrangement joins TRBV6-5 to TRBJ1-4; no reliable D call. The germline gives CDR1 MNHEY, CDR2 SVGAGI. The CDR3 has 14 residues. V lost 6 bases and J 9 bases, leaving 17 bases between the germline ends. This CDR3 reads CASSLETQSKKLFF. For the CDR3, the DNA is TGTGCCAGCAGCCTCGAGACACAATCCAAAAAACTGTTTTTT.

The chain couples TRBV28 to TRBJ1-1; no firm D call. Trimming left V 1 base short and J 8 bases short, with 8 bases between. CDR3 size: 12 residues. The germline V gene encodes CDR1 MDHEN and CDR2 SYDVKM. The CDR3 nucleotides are TGTGCCAGCAGTTTATTACGGTCAGAAGCTTTCTTT. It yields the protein CASSLLRSEAFF.

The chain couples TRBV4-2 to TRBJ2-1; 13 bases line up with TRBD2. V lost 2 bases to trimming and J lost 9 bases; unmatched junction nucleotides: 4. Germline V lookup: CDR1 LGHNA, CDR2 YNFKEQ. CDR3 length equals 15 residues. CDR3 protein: CASSQTGLAGSEQFF. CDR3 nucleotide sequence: TGTGCCAGCAGCCAAACGGGACTAGCGGGAAGTGAGCAGTTCTTC.